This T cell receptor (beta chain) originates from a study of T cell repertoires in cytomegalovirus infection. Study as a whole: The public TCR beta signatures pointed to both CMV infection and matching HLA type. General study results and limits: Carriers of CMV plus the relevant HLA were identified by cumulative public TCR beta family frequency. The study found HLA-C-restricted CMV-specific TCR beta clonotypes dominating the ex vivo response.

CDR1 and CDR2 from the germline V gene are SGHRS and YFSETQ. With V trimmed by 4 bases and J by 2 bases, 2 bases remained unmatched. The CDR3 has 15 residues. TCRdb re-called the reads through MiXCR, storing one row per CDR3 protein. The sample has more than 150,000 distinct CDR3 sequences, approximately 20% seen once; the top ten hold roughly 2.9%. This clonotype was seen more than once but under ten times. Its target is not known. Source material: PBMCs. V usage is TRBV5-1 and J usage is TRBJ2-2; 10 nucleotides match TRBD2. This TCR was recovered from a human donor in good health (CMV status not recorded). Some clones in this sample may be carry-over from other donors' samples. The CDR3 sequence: CASSQLAGNTGELFF. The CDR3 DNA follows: TGCGCCAGCAGCCAACTAGCGGGAAACACCGGGGAGCTGTTTTTT.